The 14 T cell receptor beta chains reported below all come from one sample, sequenced in a study of identical twins. TCRdb processed the 5' RACE reads anew with MiXCR; each CDR3 protein has one entry. The sample shows 450,000 or so distinct CDR3 sequences, around an eighth of them seen only once. These data were also filed under a second study, of yellow fever vaccine responses in identical twins.

Sequencing used CD4+ T cells sorted from blood. The source of these receptors is a young woman in good health.

The genes are TRBV20-1 and TRBJ1-1; 9 bases match TRBD1. CDR3 length equals 14 residues. CDR1 DFQATT and CDR2 SNEGSKA come from the germline V gene (reference sequence). The trim removed 1 base at V and 7 bases at J, leaving 7 bases unmatched. CDR3 DNA: TGCAGTGCTAGAGTAGGACAGGACAGGGGTGAAGCTTTCTTT. It specifies CSARVGQDRGEAFF.

This clonotype has ten or more counts. J is TRBJ2-1 and V is TRBV5-1, with TRBD1 identical over 7 bases. This CDR3 region has 13 residues. In germline, CDR1 is SGHRS, CDR2 YFSETQ. Trimming at V came to 4 bases and at J to 9 bases, leaving 7 bases not matched to a gene. CDR3: CASSPITGAEQFF. The CDR3 region has the DNA TGCGCCAGCAGCCCCATTACAGGGGCTGAGCAGTTCTTC.

This clonotype came up a few times. This chain joins TRBV9 and TRBJ2-2; 14 positions match TRBD2. Trimming cost V 7 bases and J 6 bases; bases outside gene matches: 5. The CDR3 runs 15 residues. Germline V lookup: CDR1 SGDLS, CDR2 YYNGEE. CDR3 DNA: TGTGCCAGCGGACCGACTAGCGGGGGGGCCGGGGAGCTGTTTTTT. Translating gives CASGPTSGGAGELFF.

The V and J genes are TRBV6-2 or TRBV6-3 and TRBJ2-7, with 9 bases aligning to TRBD2. V trimming: 8 bases; J trimming: 5 bases; junction bases outside the gene matches: 7. The CDR3 runs to 13 residues. CDR1 MNHEY and CDR2 SVGEGT come from the germline V gene. The chain's CDR3 is CASRAAGGHEQYF. The CDR3, as DNA: TGTGCCAGCCGAGCAGCGGGAGGCCACGAGCAGTACTTC.

This clonotype has more than one count but fewer than ten. The rearrangement joins TRBV27 to TRBJ2-1; a weak D match, TRBD2 (6 bases). The CDR3 totals 12 residues. In germline, CDR1 is MNHEY, CDR2 SMNVEV (reference sequence). Trimming took off 6 bases at V and 9 bases at J, with 12 bases between the two ends. The CDR3 reads CASRATRGEQFF. CDR3 nucleotide sequence: TGTGCCAGCAGAGCGACTAGGGGTGAGCAGTTCTTC.

This chain connects TRBV7-2 to TRBJ1-3; the match to TRBD1 covers 12 bases. The germline V gene has CDR1 SGHTA and CDR2 FQGNSA. Trimming took 5 bases from V and 2 from J; bases not matched to a gene: 1. The CDR3 sequence is 15 residues long. Here the CDR3 DNA reads TGTGCCAGCAGCGGGGACAGGGGGCCTGGAAACACCATATATTTT. The encoded protein is CASSGDRGPGNTIYF.

This clonotype was picked up a small number of times. The chain couples TRBV5-1 to TRBJ2-3; perhaps TRBD2 as D (5 bases). Germline values: CDR1 SGHRS, CDR2 YFSETQ. This CDR3 region has 14 residues. The V gene lost 5 bases and the J gene lost 4 bases, with 14 bases spanning the gap. CDR3 in amino acids: CASSSREGSDTQYF. The CDR3 bases are TGCGCCAGCAGTTCGAGAGAGGGTTCAGATACGCAGTATTTT.

Many counts were recorded for this clonotype. The gene calls are TRBV12-3 or TRBV12-4 and TRBJ2-5, with TRBD1 matching over 7 bases. This CDR3 is built from 15 residues. The V and J ends lost 6 bases and 1 base, in that order; junction bases with no gene match: 8. The DNA of the CDR3 is TGTGCCAGCAGCACACGGCAGGGGGTCCAAGAGACCCAGTACTTC. Translating it yields CASSTRQGVQETQYF.

V usage is TRBV7-9 and J usage is TRBJ2-7; TRBD2 matches at 8 bases. Germline CDR1 reads SEHNR; CDR2 reads FQNEAQ (reference sequence). Trimming removed 10 bases from V and 2 bases from J; junction bases left unmatched: 10. The CDR3 has 14 residues. CDR3 coding DNA: TGTGCCAACGGAGCGGGAGAACCCCCCTACGAGCAGTACTTC. Translated, it gives CANGAGEPPYEQYF.

This clonotype came up many times. The chain has TRBV10-2 and TRBJ2-3; a possible D gene is TRBD1 (6 bases). Trimming stripped 2 bases from V and 7 bases from J, with 16 bases between. Germline CDR1 and CDR2: WSHSY and SAAADI. There are 15 residues in the CDR3. The CDR3 coding sequence is TGCGCCAGCAGTGAGCGAGTGAGGGGGTATTATACGCAGTATTTT. Amino acid sequence: CASSERVRGYYTQYF.

In this sample, this clonotype turned up many times. The junction differs from germline at one of its ends, possibly a read error. CDR3 residues: CASSLAGTGAYEQYF. CDR3 sequence (DNA): TGTGCCAGCAGTTTAGCGGGGACAGGGGCCTACGAGCAGTACTTC. V usage is TRBV7-9 and J usage is TRBJ2-7, with 10 nucleotides matching TRBD1. The CDR3 consists of 15 residues. CDR1 and CDR2 (germline): SEHNR, FQNEAQ (reference sequence). Based on the CDR3 plus reference TRBV7-9 and TRBJ2-7, the full variable domain is DTGVSQNPRHKITKRGQNVTFRCDPISEHNRLYWYRQTLGQGPEFLTYFQNEAQLEKSRLLSDRFSAERPKGSFSTLEIQRTEQGDSAMYLCASSLAGTGAYEQYFGPGTRLTVT.

This clonotype came up a few times. The V and J genes are TRBV9 and TRBJ2-7; the D call may be TRBD1 or TRBD2 (5 bases each). Deletions cut 0 bases from V and 2 bases from J, with 12 bases between. Germline lookup yields CDR1 SGDLS and CDR2 YYNGEE. The CDR3 consists of 15 residues. The CDR3 is CASSVGGTETYEQYF. The CDR3 bases are TGTGCCAGCAGCGTAGGGGGGACGGAGACCTACGAGCAGTACTTC.

The sample holds a few counts of this clonotype. This chain joins TRBV5-1 and TRBJ2-3, with D perhaps matching TRBD1 (6 bases). The CDR3 extends over 16 amino acids. The V gene's germline CDR1 is SGHRS and CDR2 YFSETQ. V lost 4 bases to trimming and J lost 6 bases, with 21 bases between them. The chain's CDR3 is CASSGQQGLGGDTQYF. The CDR3 DNA reads as TGCGCCAGCAGCGGACAACAGGGCTTGGGTGGGGATACGCAGTATTTT.

This clonotype was found once. The chain carries TRBV4-2 and TRBJ2-3; 8 nucleotides line up with TRBD2. After removal of 3 bases from V and 4 bases from J, the junction contained 6 bases not matched to a gene. This CDR3 region has 15 residues. Per the germline V gene, CDR1 is LGHNA and CDR2 is YNFKEQ. The CDR3: CASSQAGGGADTQYF. The CDR3 DNA is TGTGCCAGCAGCCAGGCGGGGGGAGGCGCAGATACGCAGTATTTT.